The subject of this entry is one T cell receptor beta chain. Its antigen is not yet known. No base-level quality is on record; no much larger clone is a single base apart. CDR3 length: 14 amino acids, cysteine to phenylalanine. The only DNA kept is the CDR3, 42 bases in frame from the first base. The trim is 3 bases for V and 2 bases for J, with a gap of 11 bases between the germline ends. Hyperthyroidism was defined as stable when no progression to ophthalmopathy occurred within 18 months of follow-up. Hyperthyroidism patients were newly diagnosed, with disease duration under 2 months, and aged 18 to 65 years. Patients were excluded if they had other autoimmune diseases, uncontrolled infections, pregnancy or lactation. Clinical symptoms, serum thyroxine, TRAb, thyroid ultrasound and orbital computed tomography formed the basis of the diagnosis. Ficoll-Paque density gradient centrifugation was used to isolate PBMCs from around 10 ml of fresh peripheral blood. Total RNA was extracted using Trizol reagent, and RNA quality was checked on an Agilent 2100 Bioanalyzer.

The data stem from a study of Graves' ophthalmopathy and Graves' hyperthyroidism (dated by TCRdb to 2017 to 2018). Some background on the complete study: Peripheral blood was collected at initial diagnosis, prior to any treatment. The study used TCR beta repertoire signatures to distinguish Graves' ophthalmopathy from Graves' hyperthyroidism and to predict progression to ophthalmopathy. In total, some 130 blood samples were TCR-sequenced: approximately 42 ophthalmopathy, some 72 hyperthyroidism and roughly 17 hyperthyroidism-to-ophthalmopathy patients. To explore V-J signatures distinguishing ophthalmopathy from hyperthyroidism, a discovery set of 100 or so patients (roughly 45 ophthalmopathy, 57 stable hyperthyroidism) was enrolled. An independent validation cohort was composed of 18 hyperthyroidism patients and around 15 patients who later progressed from hyperthyroidism to ophthalmopathy. In more than five hyperthyroidism patients, the T-cell repertoires found in thyroid tissue were compared with those found in blood. Once sampling was done, hyperthyroidism patients were given methimazole at a starting dose of 30 mg daily, while ophthalmopathy patients were given high-dose intravenous methylprednisolone. The roughly 100 discovery patients were randomly divided into training and test sets at a 7:3 ratio. General study outcomes and caveats: No statistical method was used to set the sample size in advance, and the investigators knew which group each participant was assigned to. Most expanded thyroid clonotypes with frequency above 0.001 were also detected in blood, suggesting blood repertoires may reflect the thyroid immune response. In validation, the model predicted ophthalmopathy progression with about 70% sensitivity and about 73% specificity; 12 predicted patients were CT-confirmed with GO in a median of 6.5 months. In cross-validation, the 13-signature model distinguished ophthalmopathy from stable hyperthyroidism with around 90% sensitivity and around 83% specificity, while in the test set the corresponding values were about 80% and 75%.

TCR beta CDR3 regions were amplified from RNA transcripts for repertoire sequencing. HTBI primers and the Qiagen OneStep RT-PCR kit were used in a first-round RT-PCR, which was followed by a second-round multiplex PCR, size selection and purification. Sequencing of the libraries was carried out on an Illumina HiSeq2000 in paired-end mode with 100 bp reads. Processing in the source paper ran as follows. SOAPnuke was used to process the reads, removing any read that contained adapters or uncalled bases, had a mean Phred below 15, or lacked an exact match to the constant primer or identifier. High-quality paired reads were merged with COPE v1.2.5. Each unique nucleotide sequence was defined as a clonotype, and clonotypes were aligned to IMGT TRB V, D and J references with MiTCR v1.1. The analysis was limited to V-J combinations with a frequency above 0.0001, which together covered 99.2% of repertoires. For each V-J combination, a TCR clonal expansion and chaos score was defined as the ratio of F50 clonal expansion to chaos observed in the TCRdist matrix. Welch's t-statistics and random forest were used to narrow the features down to approximately twelve V-J combinations, which were then fed into a naive Bayes classifier. The Morisita-Horn index was used to measure how similar the thyroid and blood repertoires were. In TCRdb, the public reads were trimmed at Q25 with fastp and aligned with MiXCR, with productive beta chains retained. Each record represents a unique CDR3 protein, reported with the most common genes and DNA among its rows. These V and J calls originate from TCRdb's pipeline instead of the authors' own analysis. In this sample the table shows about 390,000 distinct CDR3 sequences, 15% of which occur a single time. Jointly, the top ten make up 7% of the sample.

The TCR was taken from a woman aged 18-29 years with stable Graves' hyperthyroidism. Donor details come from another sample of the same person, matched by shared clones. The sample consisted of peripheral blood. The V and J genes are TRBV12-3 or TRBV12-4 and TRBJ2-7, with the D gene too uncertain to name. The DNA is as follows: TGTGCCAGCAGTTTCGGCCAGGTAACCTACGAGCAGTACTTC. Protein translation: CASSFGQVTYEQYF.